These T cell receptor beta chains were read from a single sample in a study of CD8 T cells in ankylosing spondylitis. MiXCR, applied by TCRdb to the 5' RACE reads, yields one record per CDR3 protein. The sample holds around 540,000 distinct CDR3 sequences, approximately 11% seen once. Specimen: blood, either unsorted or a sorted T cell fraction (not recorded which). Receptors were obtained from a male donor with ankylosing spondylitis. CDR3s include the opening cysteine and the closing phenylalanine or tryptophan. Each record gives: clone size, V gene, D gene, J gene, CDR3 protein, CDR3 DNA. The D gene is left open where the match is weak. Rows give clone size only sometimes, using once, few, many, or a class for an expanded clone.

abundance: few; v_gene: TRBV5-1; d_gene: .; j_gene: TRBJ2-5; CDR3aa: CASSLTLSLETQYF; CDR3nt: TGCGCCAGCAGCTTGACCCTTAGCCTGGAGACCCAGTACTTC
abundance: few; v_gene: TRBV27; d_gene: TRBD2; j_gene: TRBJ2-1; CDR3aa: CASSPVAGVSEQFF; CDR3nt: TGTGCCAGCAGCCCCGTGGCGGGAGTTAGTGAGCAGTTCTTC
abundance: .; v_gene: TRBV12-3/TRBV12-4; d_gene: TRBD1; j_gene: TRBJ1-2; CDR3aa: CASSFIAGGEVYGYTF; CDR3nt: TGTGCCAGCAGTTTTATCGCAGGGGGCGAGGTTTATGGCTACACCTTC
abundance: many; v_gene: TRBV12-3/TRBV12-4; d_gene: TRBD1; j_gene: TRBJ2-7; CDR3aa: CASSQGDRTYEQYF; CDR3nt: TGTGCCAGCAGCCAGGGGGACAGGACCTACGAGCAGTACTTC
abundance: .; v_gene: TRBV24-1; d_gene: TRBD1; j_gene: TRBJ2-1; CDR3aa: CATSDQGTVLAQFF; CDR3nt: TGTGCCACCAGTGATCAGGGGACAGTTCTTGCGCAGTTCTTC
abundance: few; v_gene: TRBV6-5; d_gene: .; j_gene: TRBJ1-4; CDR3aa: CASSYPGTRTEKLFF; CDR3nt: TGTGCCAGCAGTTACCCAGGGACCCGTACTGAAAAACTGTTTTTT
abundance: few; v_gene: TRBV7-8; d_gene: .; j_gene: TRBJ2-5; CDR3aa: CASCGLDQETQYF; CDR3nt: TGTGCCAGCTGTGGGCTAGACCAAGAGACCCAGTACTTC
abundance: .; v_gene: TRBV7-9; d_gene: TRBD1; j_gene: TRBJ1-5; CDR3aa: CASSPPDRDQPQHF; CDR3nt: TGTGCCAGCAGCCCCCCGGACAGGGATCAGCCCCAGCATTTT
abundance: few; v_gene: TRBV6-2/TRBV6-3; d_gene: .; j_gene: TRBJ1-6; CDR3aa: CASSYGTENSPLHF; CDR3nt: TGTGCCAGCAGTTACGGGACTGAGAATTCACCCCTCCACTTT
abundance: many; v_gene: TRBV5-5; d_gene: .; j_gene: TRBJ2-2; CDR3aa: CASSLEQTGELFF; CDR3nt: TGTGCCAGCAGCTTGGAACAGACCGGGGAGCTGTTTTTT
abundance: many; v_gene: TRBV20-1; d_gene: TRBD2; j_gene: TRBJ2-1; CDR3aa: CSANPALAGGNEQFF; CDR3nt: TGCAGTGCCAACCCTGCCCTAGCGGGCGGCAATGAGCAGTTCTTC
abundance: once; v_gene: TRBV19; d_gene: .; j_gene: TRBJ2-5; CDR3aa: CASSRGSSGAETQYF; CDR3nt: TGTGCCAGTAGTAGAGGGTCGTCCGGGGCAGAGACCCAGTACTTC
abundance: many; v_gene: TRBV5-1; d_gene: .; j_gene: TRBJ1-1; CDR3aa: CASSPTRSDTEAFF; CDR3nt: TGCGCCAGCAGCCCTACACGATCCGACACTGAAGCTTTCTTT
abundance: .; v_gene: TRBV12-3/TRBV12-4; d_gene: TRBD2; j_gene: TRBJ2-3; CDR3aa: CASSLLAGEGTWDTQYF; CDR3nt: TGTGCCAGCAGTTTACTAGCGGGAGAGGGCACATGGGATACGCAGTATTTT
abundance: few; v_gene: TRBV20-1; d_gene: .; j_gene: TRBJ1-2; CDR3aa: CSARDRSGPDYYGYTF; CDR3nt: TGCAGTGCTAGAGATCGCTCAGGGCCCGACTACTATGGCTACACCTTC
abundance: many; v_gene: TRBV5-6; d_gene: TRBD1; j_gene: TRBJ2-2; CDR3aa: CASTPRGGARNTGELFF; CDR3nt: TGTGCCAGCACCCCCCGAGGGGGCGCAAGGAACACCGGGGAGCTGTTTTTT
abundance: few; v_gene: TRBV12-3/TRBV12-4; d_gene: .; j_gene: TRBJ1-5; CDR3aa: CASKYSNQPQHF; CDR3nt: TGTGCCAGCAAGTATAGCAATCAGCCCCAGCATTTT
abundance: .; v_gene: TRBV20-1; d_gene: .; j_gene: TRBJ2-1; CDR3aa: CSARTGNHNEQFF; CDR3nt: TGCAGTGCTAGAACCGGGAATCACAATGAGCAGTTCTTC
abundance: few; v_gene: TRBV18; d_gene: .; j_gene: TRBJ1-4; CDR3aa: CASSRGLQADEKLFF; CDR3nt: TGTGCCAGCTCACGGGGTTTACAGGCCGATGAAAAACTGTTTTTT
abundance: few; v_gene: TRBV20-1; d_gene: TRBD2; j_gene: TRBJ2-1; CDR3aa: CSAQRGLGVPEQFF; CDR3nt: TGCAGTGCTCAGAGGGGACTAGGAGTCCCCGAGCAGTTCTTC
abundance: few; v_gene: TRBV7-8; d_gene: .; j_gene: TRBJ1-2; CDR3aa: CASSLDGGARAYGYTF; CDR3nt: TGTGCCAGCAGCTTAGATGGGGGGGCACGGGCCTATGGCTACACCTTC
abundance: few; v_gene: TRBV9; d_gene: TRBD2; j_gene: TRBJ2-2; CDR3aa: CASSPWGQREAGELFF; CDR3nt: TGTGCCAGCAGCCCATGGGGCCAGCGGGAAGCCGGGGAGCTGTTTTTT
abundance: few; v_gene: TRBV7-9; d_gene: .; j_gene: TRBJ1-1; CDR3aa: CASRGGQNTEAFF; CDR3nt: TGTGCCAGCCGGGGGGGGCAGAACACTGAAGCTTTCTTT
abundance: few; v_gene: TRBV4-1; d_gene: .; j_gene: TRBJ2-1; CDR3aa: CASSRGWGNEQFF; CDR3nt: TGCGCCAGCAGCCGCGGGTGGGGCAATGAGCAGTTCTTC
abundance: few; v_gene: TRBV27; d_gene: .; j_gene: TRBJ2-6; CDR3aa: CASSAYRVSGANVLTF; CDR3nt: TGTGCCAGCAGTGCGTACAGGGTTTCTGGGGCCAACGTCCTGACTTTC
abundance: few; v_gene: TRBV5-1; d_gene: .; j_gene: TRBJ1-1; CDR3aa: CASSSQGTRNTEAFF; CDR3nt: TGCGCCAGCAGCTCCCAAGGGACCCGAAACACTGAAGCTTTCTTT
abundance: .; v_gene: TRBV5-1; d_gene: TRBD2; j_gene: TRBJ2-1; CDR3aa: CASSRTSGRSEQFF; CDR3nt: TGCGCCAGCAGCAGGACTAGCGGGAGGTCTGAGCAGTTCTTC
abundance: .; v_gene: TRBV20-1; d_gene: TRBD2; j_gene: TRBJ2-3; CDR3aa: CSARFPLAGISDTQYF; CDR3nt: TGCAGTGCTAGATTCCCCCTAGCGGGCATATCAGATACGCAGTATTTT
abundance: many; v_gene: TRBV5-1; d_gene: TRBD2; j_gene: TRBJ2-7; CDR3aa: CASSPSGLTYEQYF; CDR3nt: TGCGCCAGCAGCCCTAGCGGCCTAACCTACGAGCAGTACTTC
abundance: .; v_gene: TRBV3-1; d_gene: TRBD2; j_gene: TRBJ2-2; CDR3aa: CASSQTSAAPGIF; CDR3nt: TGTGCCAGCAGCCAGACTAGCGCGGCACCGGGGATTTTT
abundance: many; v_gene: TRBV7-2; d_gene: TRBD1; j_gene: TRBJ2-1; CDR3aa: CASSFPSTGGSYNEQFF; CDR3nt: TGTGCCAGCAGCTTTCCTTCGACAGGGGGCTCCTACAATGAGCAGTTCTTC
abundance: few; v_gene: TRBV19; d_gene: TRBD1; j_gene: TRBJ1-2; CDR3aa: CASSRPGGIYGYTF; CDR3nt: TGTGCCAGTAGCAGGCCAGGGGGCATCTATGGCTACACCTTC
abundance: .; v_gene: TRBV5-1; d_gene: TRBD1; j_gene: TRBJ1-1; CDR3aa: CASSPRMGQGRTEAFF; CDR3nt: TGCGCCAGCAGCCCAAGAATGGGACAGGGGAGGACTGAAGCTTTCTTT
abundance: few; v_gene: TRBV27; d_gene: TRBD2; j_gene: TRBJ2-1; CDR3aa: CASSLSVGGAAGDYNEQFF; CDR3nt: TGTGCCAGCAGTTTATCCGTCGGGGGTGCAGCGGGGGACTACAATGAGCAGTTCTTC
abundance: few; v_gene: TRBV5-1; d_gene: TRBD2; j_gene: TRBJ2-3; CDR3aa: CASSLGLAGSDTQYF; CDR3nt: TGCGCCAGCAGCTTGGGACTAGCGGGATCTGATACGCAGTATTTT
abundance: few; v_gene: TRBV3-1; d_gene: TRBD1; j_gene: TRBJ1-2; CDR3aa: CASSRQGANGYTF; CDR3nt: TGTGCCAGCAGCCGACAGGGGGCGAATGGCTACACCTTC
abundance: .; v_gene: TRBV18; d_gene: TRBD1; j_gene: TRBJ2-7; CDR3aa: CASSPRPGQGRSEQYF; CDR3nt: TGTGCCAGCTCACCACGACCGGGACAGGGCCGGTCCGAGCAGTACTTC
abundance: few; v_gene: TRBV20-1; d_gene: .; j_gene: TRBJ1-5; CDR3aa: CSARDWEGQPQHF; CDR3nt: TGCAGTGCTAGAGATTGGGAGGGTCAGCCCCAGCATTTT
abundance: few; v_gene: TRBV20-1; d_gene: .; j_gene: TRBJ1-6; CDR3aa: CSARAGRSPLHF; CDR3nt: TGCAGTGCTCGAGCGGGGAGATCACCCCTCCACTTT
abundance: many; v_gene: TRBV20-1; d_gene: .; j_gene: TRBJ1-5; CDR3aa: CSVVQPYSNQPQHF; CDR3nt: TGCAGTGTAGTACAGCCCTATAGCAATCAGCCCCAGCATTTT
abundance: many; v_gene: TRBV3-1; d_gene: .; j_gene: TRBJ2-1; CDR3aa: CASSQNSGNEQFF; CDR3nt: TGTGCCAGCAGCCAGAACTCGGGTAATGAGCAGTTCTTC
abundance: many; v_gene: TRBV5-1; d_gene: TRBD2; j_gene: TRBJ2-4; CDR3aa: CASSLGLAGAKNIQYF; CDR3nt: TGCGCCAGCAGCTTGGGACTAGCGGGAGCCAAAAACATTCAGTACTTC
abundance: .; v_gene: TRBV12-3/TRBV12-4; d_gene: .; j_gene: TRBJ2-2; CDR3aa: CASNQGLVDTGELFF; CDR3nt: TGTGCCAGCAATCAGGGGTTAGTAGACACCGGGGAGCTGTTTTTT
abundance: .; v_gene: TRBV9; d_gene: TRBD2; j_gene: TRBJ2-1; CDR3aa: CASSVGEGEGAYNEQFF; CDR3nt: TGTGCCAGCAGCGTTGGCGAAGGGGAGGGAGCCTACAATGAGCAGTTCTTC
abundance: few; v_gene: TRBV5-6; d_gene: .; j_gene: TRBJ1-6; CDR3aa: CASSLTANNSPLHF; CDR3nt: TGTGCCAGCAGCTTGACAGCGAACAATTCACCCCTCCACTTT
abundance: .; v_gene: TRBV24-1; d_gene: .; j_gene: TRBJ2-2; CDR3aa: CATSDSQANTGELFF; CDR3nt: TGTGCCACCAGTGATTCACAGGCAAACACCGGGGAGCTGTTTTTT
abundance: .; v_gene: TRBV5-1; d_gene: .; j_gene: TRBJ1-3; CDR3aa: CASSLNGASGNTIYF; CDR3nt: TGCGCCAGCAGCTTGAACGGAGCCTCTGGAAACACCATATATTTT
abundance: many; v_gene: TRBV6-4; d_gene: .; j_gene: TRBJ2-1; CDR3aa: CASSDTDSSYNEQFF; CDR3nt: TGTGCCAGCAGTGACACGGACAGCTCCTACAATGAGCAGTTCTTC
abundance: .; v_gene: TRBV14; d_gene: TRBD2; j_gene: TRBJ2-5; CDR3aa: CASSQRLAGDETQYF; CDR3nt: TGTGCCAGCAGCCAAAGGCTAGCGGGAGACGAGACCCAGTACTTC
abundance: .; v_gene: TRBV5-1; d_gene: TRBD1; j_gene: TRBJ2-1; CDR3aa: CASSLVTGGTYNEQFF; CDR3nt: TGCGCCAGCAGCTTGGTGACAGGGGGAACCTACAATGAGCAGTTCTTC
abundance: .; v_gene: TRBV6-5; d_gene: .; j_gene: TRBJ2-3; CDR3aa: CASSRRADTQYF; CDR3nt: TGTGCCAGCAGTCGACGGGCAGATACGCAGTATTTT
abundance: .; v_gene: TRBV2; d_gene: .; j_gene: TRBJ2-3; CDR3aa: CASSDRASTDTQYF; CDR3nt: TGTGCCAGCAGTGACAGGGCCAGCACAGATACGCAGTATTTT
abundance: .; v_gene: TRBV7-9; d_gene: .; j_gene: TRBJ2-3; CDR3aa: CASSARGPDTQYF; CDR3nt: TGTGCCAGCAGCGCCCGGGGACCAGATACGCAGTATTTT